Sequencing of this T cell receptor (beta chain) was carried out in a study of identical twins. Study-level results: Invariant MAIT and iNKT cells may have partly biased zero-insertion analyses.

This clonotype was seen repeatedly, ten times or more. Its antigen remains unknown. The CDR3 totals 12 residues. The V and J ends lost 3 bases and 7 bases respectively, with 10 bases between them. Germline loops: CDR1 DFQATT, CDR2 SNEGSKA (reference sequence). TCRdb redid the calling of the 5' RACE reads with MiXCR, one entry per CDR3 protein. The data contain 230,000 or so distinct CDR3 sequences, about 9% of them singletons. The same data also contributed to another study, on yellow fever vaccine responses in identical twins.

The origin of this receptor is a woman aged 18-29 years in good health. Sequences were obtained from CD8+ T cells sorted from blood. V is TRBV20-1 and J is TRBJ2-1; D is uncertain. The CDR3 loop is CSARALGNEQFF. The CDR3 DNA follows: TGCAGTGCTAGGGCCTTGGGGAATGAGCAGTTCTTC.